These 8 T cell receptor beta chains originate from one sample sequenced in a study of early T cells in non-severe SARS-CoV-2 infection. TCRdb re-called the 5' RACE reads through MiXCR, storing one row per CDR3 protein. Of 40,000 to 60,000 distinct CDR3 sequences listed, roughly 4.5% were seen once; the top ten hold roughly 6.4%. Sequenced: whole blood. The receptors were sampled from an adult who was a healthcare worker with PCR-confirmed SARS-CoV-2 infection or an uninfected control (not recorded which).

The chain combines TRBV29-1 with TRBJ1-4; TRBD1 aligns across 8 bases. With 4 bases clipped from V and 8 bases from J, the junction kept 9 bases outside the gene matches. Germline assignment: CDR1 SQVTM and CDR2 ANQGSEA. This CDR3 has 14 amino acids. The CDR3 loop reads CSVAKGQGGEKLFF. In DNA form, the CDR3 reads TGCAGCGTTGCCAAAGGACAGGGTGGGGAAAAACTGTTTTTT.

The chain employs TRBV2 and TRBJ1-5; D gene uncertain. This CDR3 comprises 13 residues. Germline V gives CDR1 SNHLY, CDR2 FYNNEI. V lost 7 bases and J 7 bases, leaving 14 bases between the germline ends. CDR3 nucleotide sequence: TGTGCCAGCATTCTGTCGGCACGGCAGCCCCAGCATTTT. Translating it yields CASILSARQPQHF.

This clonotype was picked up many times. The J gene is TRBJ1-1, the V gene TRBV4-2; D might be TRBD1 (6 bases). Per germline, CDR1 LGHNA and CDR2 YNFKEQ. Between the trimmed V and J ends, which lost 4 bases and 0 bases, there was a span of 12 bases. The CDR3 is 15 amino acids. CDR3 in DNA: TGTGCCAGCAGCCCTACGGACAGATTGAACACTGAAGCTTTCTTT. This gives the protein CASSPTDRLNTEAFF.

This clonotype was counted ten times or more. The limits of the CDR3 on the DNA are not certain, so only TCRdb's listed CDR3 is given. The rearrangement links TRBV12-2 to TRBJ1-4; the DNA was not used to check the table's D call, TRBD1. TRBV12-2 is an annotated pseudogene. The CDR3 length is 17 residues, termini included. CDR3 sequence: CASRSNVDRGGMKNCFF.

This clonotype was detected many times. The rearrangement joins TRBV5-1 to TRBJ2-7; 12 bases match TRBD2. Trimming took 4 bases from V and 0 from J; bases not matched to a gene: 11. There are 18 residues in the CDR3. CDR1 and CDR2 (germline): SGHRS, YFSETQ. The CDR3 sequence is CASSPGGTSGWSSYEQYF. DNA of the CDR3: TGCGCCAGCAGCCCCGGGGGGACTAGCGGGTGGAGCTCCTACGAGCAGTACTTC. Supplemented by reference TRBV5-1 and TRBJ2-7, the full variable domain reads KAGVTQTPRYLIKTRGQQVTLSCSPISGHRSVSWYQQTPGQGLQFLFEYFSETQRNKGNFPGRFSGRQFSNSRSEMNVSTLELGDSALYLCASSPGGTSGWSSYEQYFGPGTRLTVT.

In its sample, this clonotype was seen many times. The chain combines TRBV30 with TRBJ1-4; D possibly corresponds to TRBD1 (5 bases). Germline V CDR1 and CDR2: GTSNPN, SVGIG (reference sequence). This CDR3 region has 18 residues. V lost 2 bases to trimming and J lost 0 bases, with 19 bases between them. This CDR3 is CAWSRGREVPATNEKLFF. CDR3 coding DNA: TGTGCCTGGAGTAGGGGCAGGGAGGTACCCGCAACTAATGAAAAACTGTTTTTT.

This clonotype was recorded many times. The chain links TRBV19 to TRBJ1-2, with 7 bases lining up with TRBD1. With 10 bases clipped from V and 7 bases from J, the junction kept 9 bases outside the gene matches. Per germline, CDR1 LNHDA and CDR2 SQIVND (reference sequence). The CDR3 covers 12 residues. Written as DNA, the CDR3 is TGTGCCACCAGGGGGGTAGGTTCTGGCTACACCTTC. Protein: CATRGVGSGYTF.

This clonotype was picked up many times. This chain links TRBV6-5 with TRBJ1-2; no definite D call. The CDR3 runs to 13 residues. Germline CDR1 and CDR2: MNHEY and SVGAGI. Trimming removed 6 bases from V and 7 bases from J, with 15 bases in between. CDR3 sequence reads: CASSPRREGGYTF. CDR3 nucleotides: TGTGCCAGCAGCCCCCGGAGAGAGGGTGGCTACACCTTC.